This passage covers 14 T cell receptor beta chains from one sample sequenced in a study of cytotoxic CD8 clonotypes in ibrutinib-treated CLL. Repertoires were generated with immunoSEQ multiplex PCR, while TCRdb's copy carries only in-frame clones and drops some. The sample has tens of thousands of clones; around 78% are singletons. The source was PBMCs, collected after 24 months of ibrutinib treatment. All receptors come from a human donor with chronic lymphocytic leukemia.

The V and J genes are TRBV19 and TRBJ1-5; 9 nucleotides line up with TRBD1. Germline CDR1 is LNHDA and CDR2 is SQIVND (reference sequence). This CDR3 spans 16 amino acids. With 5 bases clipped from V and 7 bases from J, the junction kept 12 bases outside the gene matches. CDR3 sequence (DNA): TGTGCCAGTAGTTACCTCGGGACAGGGCGAGGCCAGCCCCAGCATTTT. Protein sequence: CASSYLGTGRGQPQHF. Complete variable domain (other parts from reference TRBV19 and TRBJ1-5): DGGITQSPKYLFRKEGQNVTLSCEQNLNHDAMYWYRQDPGQGLRLIYYSQIVNDFQKGDIAEGYSVSREKKESFPLTVTSAQKNPTAFYLCASSYLGTGRGQPQHFGDGTRLSIL.

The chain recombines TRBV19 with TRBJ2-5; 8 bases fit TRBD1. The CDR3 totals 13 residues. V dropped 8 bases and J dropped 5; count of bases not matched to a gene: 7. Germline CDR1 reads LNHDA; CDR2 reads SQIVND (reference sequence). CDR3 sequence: CASSDRGWETQYF. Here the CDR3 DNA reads TGTGCCAGTTCTGACAGGGGATGGGAGACCCAGTACTTC.

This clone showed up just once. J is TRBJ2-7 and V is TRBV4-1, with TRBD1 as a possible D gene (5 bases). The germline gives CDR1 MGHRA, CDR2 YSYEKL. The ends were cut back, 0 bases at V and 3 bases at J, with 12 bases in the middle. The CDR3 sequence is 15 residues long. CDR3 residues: CASSQELQENYEQYF. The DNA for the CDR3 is TGCGCCAGCAGCCAAGAGTTACAGGAAAACTACGAGCAGTACTTC.

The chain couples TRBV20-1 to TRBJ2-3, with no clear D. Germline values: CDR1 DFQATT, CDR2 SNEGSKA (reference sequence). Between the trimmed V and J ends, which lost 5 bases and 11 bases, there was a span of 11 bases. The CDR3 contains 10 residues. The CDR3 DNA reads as TGCAGTGCTTTCTCCCTGGGGCAGTATTTT. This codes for CSAFSLGQYF.

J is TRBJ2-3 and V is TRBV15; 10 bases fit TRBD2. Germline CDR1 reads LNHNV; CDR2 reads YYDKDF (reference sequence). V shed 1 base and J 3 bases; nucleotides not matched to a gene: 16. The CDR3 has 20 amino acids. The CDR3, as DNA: TGTGCCACCAGCAGAGTATACGGACTAGCGGCCAAATTAGGAACAGATACGCAGTATTTT. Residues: CATSRVYGLAAKLGTDTQYF. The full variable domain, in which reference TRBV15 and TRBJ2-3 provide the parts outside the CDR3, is DAMVIQNPRYQVTQFGKPVTLSCSQTLNHNVMYWYQQKSSQAPKLLFHYYDKDFNNEADTPDNFQSRRPNTSFCFLDIRSPGLGDTAMYLCATSRVYGLAAKLGTDTQYFGPGTRLTVL.

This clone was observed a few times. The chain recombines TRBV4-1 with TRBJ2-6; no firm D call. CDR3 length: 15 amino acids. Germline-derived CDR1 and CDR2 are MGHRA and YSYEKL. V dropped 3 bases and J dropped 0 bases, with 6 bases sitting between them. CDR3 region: CASSQGYSGANVLTF. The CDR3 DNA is TGCGCCAGCAGCCAGGGGTACTCTGGGGCCAACGTCCTGACTTTC.

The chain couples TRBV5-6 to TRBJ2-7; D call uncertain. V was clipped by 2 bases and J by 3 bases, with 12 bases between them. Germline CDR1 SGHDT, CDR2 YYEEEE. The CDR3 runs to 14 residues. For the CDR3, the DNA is TGTGCCAGCAGCTTACTAACGATGAACTACGAGCAGTACTTC. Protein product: CASSLLTMNYEQYF.

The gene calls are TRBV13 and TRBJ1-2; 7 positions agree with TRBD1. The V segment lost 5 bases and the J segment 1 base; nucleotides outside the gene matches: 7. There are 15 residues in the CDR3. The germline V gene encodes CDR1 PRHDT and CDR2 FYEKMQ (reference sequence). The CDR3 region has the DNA TGTGCCAGCAGCCTACCAGGGGACAGTAACTATGGCTACACCTTC. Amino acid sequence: CASSLPGDSNYGYTF.

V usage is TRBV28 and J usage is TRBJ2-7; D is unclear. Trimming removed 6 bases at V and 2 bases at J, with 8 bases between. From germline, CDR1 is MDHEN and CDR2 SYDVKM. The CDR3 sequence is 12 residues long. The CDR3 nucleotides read TGTGCCAGCAGGGTGGGCGCCTACGAGCAGTACTTC. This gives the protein CASRVGAYEQYF.

For the CDR3, the DNA is TGTGCCAGCAGTAGGGCCGGGACAGGCAATGGGCAGTACTTC. The encoded protein is CASSRAGTGNGQYF. The chain recombines TRBV6-6 with TRBJ2-7; 8 bases are shared with TRBD1. V trimming: 5 bases; J trimming: 9 bases; junction bases outside the gene matches: 12. Germline lookup yields CDR1 MNHNY and CDR2 SVGAGI (reference sequence). This CDR3 is 14 amino acids long.

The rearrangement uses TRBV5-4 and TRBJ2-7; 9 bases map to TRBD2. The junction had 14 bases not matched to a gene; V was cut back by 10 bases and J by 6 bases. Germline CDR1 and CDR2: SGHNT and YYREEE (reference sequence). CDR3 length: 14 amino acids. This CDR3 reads CASGAGGSLVEQYF. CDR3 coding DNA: TGTGCCTCGGGGGCGGGAGGGAGCCTAGTCGAGCAGTACTTC.

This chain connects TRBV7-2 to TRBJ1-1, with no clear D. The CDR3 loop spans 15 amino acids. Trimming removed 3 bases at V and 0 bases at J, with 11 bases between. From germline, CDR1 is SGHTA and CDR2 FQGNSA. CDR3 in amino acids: CASSLLEGMNTEAFF. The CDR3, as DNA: TGTGCCAGCAGCTTGTTGGAGGGCATGAACACTGAAGCTTTCTTT. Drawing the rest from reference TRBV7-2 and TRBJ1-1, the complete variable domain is GAGVSQSPSNKVTEKGKDVELRCDPISGHTALYWYRQSLGQGLEFLIYFQGNSAPDKSGLPSDRFSAERTGGSVSTLTIQRTQQEDSAVYLCASSLLEGMNTEAFFGQGTRLTVV.

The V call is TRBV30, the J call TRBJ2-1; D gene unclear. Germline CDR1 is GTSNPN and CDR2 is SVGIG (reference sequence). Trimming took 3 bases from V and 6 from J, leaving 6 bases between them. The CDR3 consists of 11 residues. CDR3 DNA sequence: TGTGCCTGGAGCAAATTCAATGAGCAGTTCTTC. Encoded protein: CAWSKFNEQFF.

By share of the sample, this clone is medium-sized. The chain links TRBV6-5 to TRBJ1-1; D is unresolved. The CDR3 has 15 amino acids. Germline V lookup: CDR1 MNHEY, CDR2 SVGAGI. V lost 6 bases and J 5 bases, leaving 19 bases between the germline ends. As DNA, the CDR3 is TGTGCCAGCAGGCCCCTCCTGGGAAGCGGGACTGAAGCTTTCTTT. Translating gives CASRPLLGSGTEAFF.